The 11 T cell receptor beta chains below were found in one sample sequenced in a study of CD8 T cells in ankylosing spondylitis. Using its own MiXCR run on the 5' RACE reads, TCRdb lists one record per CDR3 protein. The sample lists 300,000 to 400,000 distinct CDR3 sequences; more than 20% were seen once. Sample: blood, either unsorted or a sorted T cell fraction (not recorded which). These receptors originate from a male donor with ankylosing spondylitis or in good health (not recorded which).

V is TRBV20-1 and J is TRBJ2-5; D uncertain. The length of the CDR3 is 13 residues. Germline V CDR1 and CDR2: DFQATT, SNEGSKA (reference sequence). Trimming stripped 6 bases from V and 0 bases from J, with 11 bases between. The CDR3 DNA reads TGCAGTGCAGGACGGGTCAACCAAGAGACCCAGTACTTC. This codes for CSAGRVNQETQYF.

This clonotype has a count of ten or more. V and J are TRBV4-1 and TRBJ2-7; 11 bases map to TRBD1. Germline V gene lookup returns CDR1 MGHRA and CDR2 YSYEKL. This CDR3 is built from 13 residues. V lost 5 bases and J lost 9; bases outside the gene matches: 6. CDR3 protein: CASSGQGAIGQYF. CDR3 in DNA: TGCGCCAGCAGCGGACAGGGGGCTATTGGGCAGTACTTC.

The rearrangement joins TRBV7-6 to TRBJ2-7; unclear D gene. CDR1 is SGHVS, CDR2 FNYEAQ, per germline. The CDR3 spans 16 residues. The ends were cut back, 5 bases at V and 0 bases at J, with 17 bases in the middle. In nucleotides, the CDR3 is TGTGCCAGCAGCAAGGACGGGTCCCTGAGCTCCTACGAGCAGTACTTC. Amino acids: CASSKDGSLSSYEQYF.

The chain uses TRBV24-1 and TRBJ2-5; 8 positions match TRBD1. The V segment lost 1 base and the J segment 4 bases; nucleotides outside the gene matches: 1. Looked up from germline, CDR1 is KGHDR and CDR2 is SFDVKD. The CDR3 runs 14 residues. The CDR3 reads CATSDFGQGETQYF. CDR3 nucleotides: TGTGCCACCAGTGATTTCGGACAGGGAGAGACCCAGTACTTC.

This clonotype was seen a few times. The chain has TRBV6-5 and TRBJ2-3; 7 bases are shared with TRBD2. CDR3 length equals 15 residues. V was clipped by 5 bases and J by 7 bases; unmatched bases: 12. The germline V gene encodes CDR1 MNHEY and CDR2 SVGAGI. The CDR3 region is CASSNYGSSGNTQYF. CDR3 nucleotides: TGTGCCAGCAGTAACTATGGGTCTAGCGGAAATACGCAGTATTTT.

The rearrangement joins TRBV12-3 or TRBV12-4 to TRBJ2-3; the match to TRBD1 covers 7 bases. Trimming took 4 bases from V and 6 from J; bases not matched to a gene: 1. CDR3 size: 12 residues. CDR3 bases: TGTGCCAGCAGTTCGACAGGGGATACGCAGTATTTT. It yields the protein CASSSTGDTQYF.

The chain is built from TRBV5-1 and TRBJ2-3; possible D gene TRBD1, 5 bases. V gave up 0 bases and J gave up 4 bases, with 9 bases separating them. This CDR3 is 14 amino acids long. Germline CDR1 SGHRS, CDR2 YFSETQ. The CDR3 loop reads CASSLEGLPDTQYF. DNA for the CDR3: TGCGCCAGCAGCTTGGAGGGGCTTCCAGATACGCAGTATTTT.

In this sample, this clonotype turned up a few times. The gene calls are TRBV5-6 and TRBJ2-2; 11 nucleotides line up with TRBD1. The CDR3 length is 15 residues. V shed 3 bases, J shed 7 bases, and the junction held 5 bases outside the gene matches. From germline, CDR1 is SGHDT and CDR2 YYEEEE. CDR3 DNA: TGTGCCAGCAGCTGGACAGGGGGCGTAATCGGGGAGCTGTTTTTT. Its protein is CASSWTGGVIGELFF.

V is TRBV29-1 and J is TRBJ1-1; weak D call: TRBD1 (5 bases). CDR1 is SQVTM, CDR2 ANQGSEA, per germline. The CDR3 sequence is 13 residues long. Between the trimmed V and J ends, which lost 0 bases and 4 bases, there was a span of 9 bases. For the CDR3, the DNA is TGCAGCGTTGAAGATTTGGGGACCACTGAAGCTTTCTTT. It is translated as CSVEDLGTTEAFF.

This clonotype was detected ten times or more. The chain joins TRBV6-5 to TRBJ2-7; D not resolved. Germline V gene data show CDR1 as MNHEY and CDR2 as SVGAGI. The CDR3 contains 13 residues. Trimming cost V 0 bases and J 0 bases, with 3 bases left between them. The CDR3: CASSYSSSYEQYF. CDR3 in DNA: TGTGCCAGCAGTTACTCGAGCTCCTACGAGCAGTACTTC.

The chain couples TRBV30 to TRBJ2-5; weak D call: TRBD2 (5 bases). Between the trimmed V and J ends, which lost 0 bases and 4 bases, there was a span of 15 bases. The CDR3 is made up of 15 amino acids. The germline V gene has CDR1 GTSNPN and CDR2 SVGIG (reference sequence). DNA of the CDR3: TGTGCCTGGAGTGTGACGGACGGAGGCGGAGAGACCCAGTACTTC. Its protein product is CAWSVTDGGGETQYF.